This record covers a single T cell receptor (beta chain). Its specificity is not known. The sample originates from a study of T cell responses to AZD1222 COVID-19 vaccine. General study points: White British donors predominated, females outnumbered males, and clonal diversity was possibly underestimated.

The repertoire was sequenced with immunoSEQ multiplex PCR; TCRdb's copy has only in-frame clones and lacks some. The sample yields about 79,000 clones, roughly 94% seen once. The CDR3 sequence is 15 residues long. V was pared by 3 bases and J by 7 bases, with 15 bases between. CDR1 is LNHNV, CDR2 YYDKDF, per germline (reference sequence). The receptor was isolated from an adult in good health. The sequencing used peripheral blood, collected on day 0 of MenACWY control vaccination. The J gene is TRBJ2-2, the V gene TRBV15; D is unclear. DNA for the CDR3: TGTGCCACCAGCAGGCCTGGGATTGTGGGCGGGGAGCTGTTTTTT. Translation gives CATSRPGIVGGELFF. Full variable domain (remainder filled in from reference TRBV15 and TRBJ2-2): DAMVIQNPRYQVTQFGKPVTLSCSQTLNHNVMYWYQQKSSQAPKLLFHYYDKDFNNEADTPDNFQSRRPNTSFCFLDIRSPGLGDTAMYLCATSRPGIVGGELFFGEGSRLTVL.